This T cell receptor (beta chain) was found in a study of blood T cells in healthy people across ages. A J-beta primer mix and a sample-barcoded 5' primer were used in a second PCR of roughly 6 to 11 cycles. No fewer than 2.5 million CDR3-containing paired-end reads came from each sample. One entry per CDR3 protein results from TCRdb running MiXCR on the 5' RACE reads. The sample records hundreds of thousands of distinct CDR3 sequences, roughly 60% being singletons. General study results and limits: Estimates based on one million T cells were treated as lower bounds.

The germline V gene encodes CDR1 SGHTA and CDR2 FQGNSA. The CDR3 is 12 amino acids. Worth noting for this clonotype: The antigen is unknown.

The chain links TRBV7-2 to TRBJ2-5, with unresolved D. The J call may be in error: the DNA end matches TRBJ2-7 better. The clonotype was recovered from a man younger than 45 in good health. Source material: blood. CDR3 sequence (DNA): TGTGCCAGCAGTCCCCCATCGGCCGAGCAGTACTTC. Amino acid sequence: CASSPPSAEQYF.